These 22 T cell receptor beta chains originate from one sample sequenced in a study of spatial heterogeneity in lung cancer. Points from the study as a whole: Counts of expanded alpha and beta TCRs within tumors tracked the tumor nonsynonymous mutation count.

Described time point: sample taken at primary tumor resection. Their cognate antigens are unknown. A single record per CDR3 protein comes from TCRdb applying MiXCR to the 5' RACE reads. The table lists approximately 6,800 distinct CDR3 sequences, 13% of them singletons, with about 7.3% in the top ten. The material was lung tumor tissue, obtained at surgery. The receptor source for this set is a male donor with early-stage non-small cell lung cancer.

The V call is TRBV14, the J call TRBJ2-3; D possibly corresponds to TRBD2 (6 bases). CDR1 is SGHDN and CDR2 is FVKESK in the germline V gene. The CDR3 is 16 residues long. Trimming took off 1 base at V and 2 bases at J, with 13 bases between the two ends. The CDR3 is CASSQGGGTITDTQYF. The DNA for the CDR3 is TGTGCCAGCAGCCAAGGAGGCGGGACCATCACAGATACGCAGTATTTT.

By sample share, this clonotype is medium-sized. The chain joins TRBV10-1 to TRBJ2-5, with 9 bases aligning to TRBD2. This CDR3 is built from 17 residues. The germline CDR1 and CDR2 sequences are WNHNN and SYGVQD (reference sequence). V was pared by 4 bases and J by 3 bases, with 12 bases of the junction left unmatched. CDR3 sequence reads: CASSGRLGLAGEETQYF. For the CDR3, the DNA is TGCGCCAGCAGTGGACGTTTGGGATTAGCGGGGGAAGAGACCCAGTACTTC.

In its sample, this clonotype was seen many times. The chain is built from TRBV9 and TRBJ2-7, with 9 nucleotides matching TRBD2. Germline values: CDR1 SGDLS, CDR2 YYNGEE. The CDR3 totals 15 residues. V lost 7 bases to trimming and J lost 4 bases; unmatched junction nucleotides: 12. CDR3 sequence (DNA): TGTGCCAGCGGGCGGGACGGGACTAGCTTTTACGAGCAGTACTTC. This sequence encodes CASGRDGTSFYEQYF.

This clonotype was seen repeatedly, ten times or more. The chain is built from TRBV11-2 and TRBJ2-1, with 10 bases aligning to TRBD1. The ends lost 4 bases at V and 6 bases at J; junction bases unmatched: 6. Germline assignment: CDR1 SGHAT and CDR2 FQNNGV. The CDR3 is 15 amino acids. The CDR3 here is CASSSPTGGSNEQFF. The CDR3 DNA is TGTGCCAGCAGCTCCCCGACAGGGGGCAGCAATGAGCAGTTCTTC.

This clonotype has ten or more counts. CDR3 amino acids: CASSYNTMNTEAFF. The CDR3 DNA follows: TGTGCCAGCAGTTACAATACCATGAACACTGAAGCTTTCTTT. The V and J genes are TRBV12-3 or TRBV12-4 and TRBJ1-1; no reliable D call. This CDR3 has 14 amino acids. Deletions cut 4 bases from V and 0 bases from J, with 9 bases between.

This clonotype is termed medium-sized. This rearrangement joins TRBV6-1 to TRBJ2-7; unclear D gene. The V end was cut by 5 bases, the J end by 5 bases, with 10 bases between. The CDR3 is 12 residues long. CDR1 and CDR2 (germline): MNHNS, SASEGT. CDR3 nucleotide sequence: TGTGCCAGCAGTCCAGTGTTACACGAGCAGTACTTC. Protein product: CASSPVLHEQYF.

This clonotype occurred many times. The rearrangement links TRBV5-1 to TRBJ1-1, with D possibly matching TRBD1 (5 bases). Looked up from germline, CDR1 is SGHRS and CDR2 is YFSETQ. The germline V and J ends were trimmed by 4 bases and 4 bases, with 17 bases remaining between them. CDR3 length: 15 residues. CDR3: CASSRGTARGTEAFF. In nucleotides, the CDR3 is TGCGCCAGCAGCCGGGGGACCGCCCGGGGCACTGAAGCTTTCTTT.

This clonotype occurred many times. The chain combines TRBV15 with TRBJ2-7; D remains unclear. This CDR3 is 13 amino acids long. The V gene's germline CDR1 is LNHNV and CDR2 YYDKDF (reference sequence). With 0 bases removed from V and 6 bases from J, the gap between germline ends came to 9 bases. For the CDR3, the DNA is TGTGCCACCAGCAGAGATGGGCGCCTCGAGCAGTACGTC. The encoded protein is CATSRDGRLEQYV.

In its sample, this clonotype was seen many times. V usage is TRBV5-1 and J usage is TRBJ1-2; maybe TRBD1 (6 bases). This CDR3 is 15 amino acids long. The germline CDR1 and CDR2 sequences are SGHRS and YFSETQ. Trimming removed 0 bases at V and 2 bases at J, with 11 bases between. The CDR3 DNA reads TGCGCCAGCAGCTTGGTTGAAGGGGGGAACTATGGCTACACCTTC. As protein: CASSLVEGGNYGYTF.

This clonotype was observed many times. The gene calls are TRBV12-3 or TRBV12-4 and TRBJ1-2; D gene ambiguous. The length of the CDR3 is 15 residues. V lost 3 bases, J lost 2 bases, and 13 bases lay in between. The CDR3 region is CASSFEWERNYGYTF. The CDR3 DNA follows: TGTGCCAGCAGTTTTGAGTGGGAAAGAAACTATGGCTACACCTTC.

This clonotype was counted at least ten times. The CDR3 sequence is CASSLERGRSEYNEQFF. The CDR3 DNA sequence: TGTGCCAGCAGTTTAGAAAGGGGGAGAAGTGAATACAATGAGCAGTTCTTC. This sequence joins TRBV28 and TRBJ2-1; possibly TRBD1 for D (6 bases). Germline CDR1 is MDHEN and CDR2 is SYDVKM. This CDR3 region has 17 residues. With 2 bases removed from V and 4 bases from J, the gap between germline ends came to 18 bases. The variable domain in full, with the rest retrieved from reference TRBV28 and TRBJ2-1, is DVKVTQSSRYLVKRTGEKVFLECVQDMDHENMFWYRQDPGLGLRLIYFSYDVKMKEKGDIPEGYSVSREKKERFSLILESASTNQTSMYLCASSLERGRSEYNEQFFGPGTRLTVL.

In its sample, this clonotype ranks as medium-sized. The rearrangement joins TRBV11-1 to TRBJ2-3; 9 bases match TRBD2. CDR1 and CDR2 (germline): SGHAT, FQDESV (reference sequence). Trimming took 5 bases from V and 0 from J; bases not matched to a gene: 9. The CDR3 runs to 17 residues. This CDR3 is CASSPPAGGGSTDTQYF. DNA of the CDR3: TGTGCCAGCAGCCCACCTGCGGGAGGGGGTAGCACAGATACGCAGTATTTT.

This chain links TRBV12-3 or TRBV12-4 with TRBJ1-5; 7 bases align to TRBD1. This CDR3 is built from 14 residues. Unmatched junction bases numbered 3, after V lost 1 base and J lost 6 bases. CDR3 loop: CASSLGTGSQPQHF. The CDR3, as DNA: TGTGCCAGCAGTTTAGGGACAGGAAGTCAGCCCCAGCATTTT.

V usage is TRBV5-1 and J usage is TRBJ2-5, with D perhaps TRBD1 (6 bases). The germline gives CDR1 SGHRS, CDR2 YFSETQ. The CDR3 length is 15 residues. V was pared by 5 bases and J by 5 bases, with 19 bases between. CDR3 nucleotides: TGCGCCAGCAGATTATCCGGGACAAACTGGGAGACCCAGTACTTC. It encodes CASRLSGTNWETQYF.

This sequence joins TRBV5-1 and TRBJ2-3; D is unresolved. CDR3 length: 11 residues. V was clipped by 2 bases and J by 5 bases, with 3 bases between them. From germline, CDR1 is SGHRS and CDR2 YFSETQ. The CDR3 DNA reads TGCGCCAGCAGCTTAGGAGATACGCAGTATTTT. It translates to CASSLGDTQYF.

This clonotype appeared many times. The chain employs TRBV9 and TRBJ2-5; D tentatively fits TRBD1 or TRBD2 (5 bases each). Germline assignment: CDR1 SGDLS and CDR2 YYNGEE. The CDR3 is 14 residues long. Deletions cut 6 bases from V and 4 bases from J, with 16 bases between. The CDR3 loop is CASTWGTSGETQYF. CDR3 in DNA: TGTGCCAGCACCTGGGGGACCTCAGGAGAGACCCAGTACTTC. Using reference TRBV9 and TRBJ2-5 for the parts outside the CDR3, the full variable domain is DSGVTQTPKHLITATGQRVTLRCSPRSGDLSVYWYQQSLDQGLQFLIQYYNGEERAKGNILERFSAQQFPDLHSELNLSSLELGDSALYFCASTWGTSGETQYFGPGTRLLVL.

The table lists this clonotype with many counts. The chain carries TRBV3-1 and TRBJ2-1, with 8 bases identical to TRBD2. The trim removed 0 bases at V and 1 base at J, leaving 2 bases unmatched. Per the germline V gene, CDR1 is LGHDT and CDR2 is YNNKEL (reference sequence). The CDR3 has 16 residues. The DNA for the CDR3 is TGTGCCAGCAGCCAAGAAGCGGGGGCTTCCTACAATGAGCAGTTCTTC. Its translation: CASSQEAGASYNEQFF.

The sample holds many counts of this clonotype. The chain employs TRBV18 and TRBJ1-4; no reliable D call. V dropped 3 bases and J dropped 0 bases, with 5 bases sitting between them. The CDR3 consists of 14 residues. Germline V gives CDR1 KGHSH, CDR2 LQKENI. CDR3 bases: TGTGCCAGCTCACCTGGAGCAACTAATGAAAAACTGTTTTTT. The encoded protein is CASSPGATNEKLFF. The full variable domain, completed using reference TRBV18 and TRBJ1-4, is NAGVMQNPRHLVRRRGQEARLRCSPMKGHSHVYWYRQLPEEGLKFMVYLQKENIIDESGMPKERFSAEFPKEGPSILRIQQVVRGDSAAYFCASSPGATNEKLFFGSGTQLSVL.

This clonotype has ten or more counts. The chain couples TRBV3-1 to TRBJ2-7, with no clear D. With 4 bases removed from V and 6 bases from J, the gap between germline ends came to 13 bases. The CDR3 runs 13 residues. Germline lookup yields CDR1 LGHDT and CDR2 YNNKEL (reference sequence). The CDR3 reads CASSPAPHAEQYF. The CDR3 nucleotides read TGTGCCAGCAGCCCCGCGCCCCATGCCGAGCAGTACTTC.

This clonotype was recorded many times. The V call is TRBV7-2, the J call TRBJ2-1, with D uncertain. The CDR3 length is 15 residues. The ends were cut back, 2 bases at V and 4 bases at J, with 12 bases in the middle. CDR1 SGHTA and CDR2 FQGNSA come from the germline V gene. CDR3 protein: CASSLTAGLYNEQFF. CDR3 nucleotide sequence: TGTGCCAGCAGCTTAACGGCCGGCCTTTACAATGAGCAGTTCTTC. The complete variable domain, with remaining parts taken from reference TRBV7-2 and TRBJ2-1, reads GAGVSQSPSNKVTEKGKDVELRCDPISGHTALYWYRQSLGQGLEFLIYFQGNSAPDKSGLPSDRFSAERTGGSVSTLTIQRTQQEDSAVYLCASSLTAGLYNEQFFGPGTRLTVL.

This chain connects TRBV2 to TRBJ2-3; the D is unclear. V gave up 9 bases and J gave up 7 bases, with 20 bases separating them. Germline V gene lookup returns CDR1 SNHLY and CDR2 FYNNEI. This CDR3 contains 14 residues. CDR3 sequence (DNA): TGTGCCAGTAAGATCACAGCCCTCATGAATACGCAGTATTTT. This codes for CASKITALMNTQYF.

This clonotype was seen many times. The V gene is TRBV9, the J gene TRBJ2-3; D gene uncertain. Germline V gives CDR1 SGDLS, CDR2 YYNGEE. This CDR3 has 13 amino acids. V was cut by 0 bases and J by 2 bases, with 4 bases left in between. The DNA of the CDR3 is TGTGCCAGCAGCGTAGTTCCCACAGATACGCAGTATTTT. Translated, it gives CASSVVPTDTQYF.